What follows are 28 T cell receptor beta chains derived from one specimen sequenced in a study of blood T cell repertoires in COVID-19. Measured with immunoSEQ multiplex PCR; TCRdb has only the in-frame clones, and not every one. The data contain 50,000 to 75,000 clones, 73% of them singletons. The sample consisted of peripheral blood. All receptors come from a woman between 50 and 59 years old with active or convalescent COVID-19.

The chain uses TRBV3-1 (or the pseudogene TRBV3-2) and TRBJ2-2, with 7 bases fitting TRBD1. The germline gives CDR1 LGHDT, CDR2 YNNKEL (reference sequence). The CDR3 contains 15 residues. V trimming: 4 bases; J trimming: 1 base; junction bases outside the gene matches: 3. The CDR3 sequence is CASSLGQLNTGELFF. The CDR3 nucleotides read TGTGCCAGCAGCCTGGGACAGCTGAACACCGGGGAGCTGTTTTTT.

The rearrangement uses TRBV11-2 and TRBJ1-4; the D is unclear. The V end was cut by 0 bases, the J end by 3 bases, with 17 bases between. Per germline, CDR1 SGHAT and CDR2 FQNNGV. CDR3 length: 18 residues. This chain's CDR3 is CASSLEFGVARPNEKLFF. The CDR3 DNA sequence: TGTGCCAGCAGCTTAGAATTTGGAGTGGCGCGTCCTAATGAAAAACTGTTTTTT.

The V gene is TRBV28, the J gene TRBJ2-5, with TRBD1 as a possible D gene (6 bases). Germline CDR1 reads MDHEN; CDR2 reads SYDVKM. The CDR3 totals 11 residues. Trimming removed 5 bases at V and 7 bases at J, with 8 bases between. The DNA of the CDR3 is TGTGCCAGCAGTCAGGGGTTGACCCAGTACTTC. Its translation: CASSQGLTQYF. Full variable domain (outside the CDR3, taken from reference TRBV28 and TRBJ2-5): DVKVTQSSRYLVKRTGEKVFLECVQDMDHENMFWYRQDPGLGLRLIYFSYDVKMKEKGDIPEGYSVSREKKERFSLILESASTNQTSMYLCASSQGLTQYFGPGTRLLVL.

This CDR3 is CASSSGTGGTGNTIYF. The CDR3 coding sequence is TGCGCCAGCAGTTCGGGAACAGGGGGAACTGGAAACACCATATATTTT. The chain has TRBV5-1 and TRBJ1-3; TRBD1 agrees at 8 bases. The CDR3 extends over 16 amino acids. V was pared by 5 bases and J by 2 bases, with 9 bases of the junction left unmatched. CDR1 is SGHRS and CDR2 is YFSETQ in the germline V gene.

This clone was counted a few times. The chain couples TRBV7-9 to TRBJ1-4; 9 nucleotides agree with TRBD1. Per germline, CDR1 SEHNR and CDR2 FQNEAQ (reference sequence). The CDR3 covers 15 residues. J was trimmed by 5 bases and V by 5 bases; bases with no gene match: 6. The CDR3: CASSLQGTGNEKLFF. In nucleotides, the CDR3 is TGTGCCAGCAGCCTACAAGGGACAGGGAATGAAAAACTGTTTTTT.

This clone was recorded once. This chain joins TRBV7-9 and TRBJ1-6; TRBD1 matches 8 bases. V trimming: 5 bases; J trimming: 10 bases; junction bases outside the gene matches: 7. In germline, CDR1 is SEHNR, CDR2 FQNEAQ (reference sequence). CDR3 length: 14 amino acids. CDR3 amino acids: CASSVGQGESPLHF. The CDR3 DNA reads TGTGCCAGCAGCGTCGGACAGGGAGAATCACCCCTCCACTTT.

The chain is built from TRBV6-2 or TRBV6-3 and TRBJ1-2, with 9 bases fitting TRBD1. This CDR3 has 15 residues. Germline values: CDR1 MNHEY, CDR2 SVGEGT. V gave up 5 bases and J gave up 4 bases; unmatched junction bases: 8. For the CDR3, the DNA is TGTGCCAGCAGTGCGGACAGGGGAAGATTCTATGGCTACACCTTC. As protein: CASSADRGRFYGYTF.

CDR3 region: CATSGLETGENQPQHF. As DNA, the CDR3 is TGTGCCACCAGTGGCTTAGAGACAGGGGAGAATCAGCCCCAGCATTTT. This sequence joins TRBV24-1 and TRBJ1-5, with TRBD1 matching 8 bases. The V and J ends lost 5 bases and 4 bases, in that order; junction bases with no gene match: 9. CDR3 size: 16 residues. Germline CDR1 and CDR2: KGHDR and SFDVKD.

The chain joins TRBV5-1 to TRBJ1-6; TRBD1 might be the D (5 bases). The V end was cut by 5 bases, the J end by 5 bases, with 11 bases between. The CDR3 sequence is 14 residues long. CDR1 and CDR2 (germline): SGHRS, YFSETQ. In DNA, the CDR3 is TGCGCCAGCAGGGGCGGCAGGGATAATTCACCCCTCCACTTT. Its protein product is CASRGGRDNSPLHF.

The V gene is TRBV2, the J gene TRBJ2-1; perhaps TRBD2 as D (5 bases). The CDR3 has 11 residues. V was shortened by 7 bases and J by 9 bases, with 10 bases between the two germline ends. CDR1 is SNHLY, CDR2 FYNNEI, per germline. CDR3 sequence (DNA): TGTGCCAGCAAGACGGGGAGTGAGCAGTTCTTC. Translated: CASKTGSEQFF.

The chain carries TRBV18 and TRBJ1-5, with D possibly TRBD1 on 6 matching bases. Germline assignment: CDR1 KGHSH and CDR2 LQKENI. The CDR3 contains 14 residues. V was cut by 3 bases and J by 9 bases, with 15 bases left in between. The CDR3: CASSPGQGMGPQHF. The CDR3 bases are TGTGCCAGCTCACCGGGGCAGGGGATGGGGCCCCAGCATTTT.

V usage is TRBV11-2 and J usage is TRBJ2-2, with TRBD2 matching 11 bases. The CDR3 spans 18 residues. Trimming took 6 bases from V and 7 from J; bases not matched to a gene: 16. Germline CDR1 is SGHAT and CDR2 is FQNNGV. CDR3 in DNA: TGTGCCAGCAGTGAGCAGGGGGTTTGGACTAGCGGGCTCGGGGAGCTGTTTTTT. Its translation: CASSEQGVWTSGLGELFF.

The chain couples TRBV19 to TRBJ2-6; 11 bases align to TRBD1. The V gene's germline CDR1 is LNHDA and CDR2 SQIVND (reference sequence). V shed 5 bases and J 2 bases; nucleotides not matched to a gene: 2. The CDR3 is 16 amino acids. The CDR3 bases are TGTGCCAGTAGTCCGGGACAGGGGGCTGGGGCCAACGTCCTGACTTTC. As protein: CASSPGQGAGANVLTF.

The chain has TRBV7-6 and TRBJ2-2, with D possibly being TRBD1 (6 bases). The CDR3 runs 15 residues. Trimming took 7 bases from V and 5 from J, leaving 17 bases between them. The germline CDR1 and CDR2 sequences are SGHVS and FNYEAQ. The CDR3 loop reads CASTLGNRETGELFF. The CDR3 DNA follows: TGTGCCAGCACCTTGGGGAACAGGGAAACCGGGGAGCTGTTTTTT.

The V call is TRBV9, the J call TRBJ2-3; unclear D gene. This CDR3 contains 13 residues. V was cut by 2 bases and J by 4 bases, with 8 bases left in between. CDR1 and CDR2 (germline): SGDLS, YYNGEE. The CDR3, as DNA: TGTGCCAGCAGCGTCAGCGATGCAGATACGCAGTATTTT. Its protein product is CASSVSDADTQYF.

The table lists this clone with a count of one. The rearrangement joins TRBV10-3 to TRBJ2-5, with D possibly TRBD2 on 6 matching bases. Per germline, CDR1 ENHRY and CDR2 SYGVKD. Trimming left V 4 bases short and J 0 bases short, with 9 bases between. The CDR3 is 14 amino acids. CDR3 amino acids: CAISGAGYQETQYF. CDR3 nucleotide sequence: TGTGCCATCAGTGGGGCGGGGTACCAAGAGACCCAGTACTTC.

The V and J genes are TRBV29-1 and TRBJ2-2, with 7 bases lining up with TRBD1. This CDR3 comprises 14 residues. V dropped 6 bases and J dropped 1; count of bases not matched to a gene: 5. Germline values: CDR1 SQVTM, CDR2 ANQGSEA. The DNA of the CDR3 is TGCAGCGTCAGGGACAGATGGAACACCGGGGAGCTGTTTTTT. Its protein is CSVRDRWNTGELFF.

The chain uses TRBV3-1 (or the pseudogene TRBV3-2) and TRBJ2-5; D is unresolved. The CDR3 totals 13 residues. The V gene lost 0 bases and the J gene lost 4 bases, with 6 bases spanning the gap. Germline V gene sequence: CDR1 LGHDT, CDR2 YNNKEL (reference sequence). The CDR3 loop is CASSQDNRETQYF. DNA of the CDR3: TGTGCCAGCAGCCAAGATAATAGAGAGACCCAGTACTTC.

The rearrangement uses TRBV6-1 and TRBJ1-3; D unresolved. This CDR3 comprises 14 residues. The V and J ends lost 2 bases and 0 bases respectively, with 5 bases between them. Germline CDR1 and CDR2: MNHNS and SASEGT. CDR3 in amino acids: CASSEFLSGNTIYF. DNA for the CDR3: TGTGCCAGCAGTGAATTCCTCTCTGGAAACACCATATATTTT.

This rearrangement joins TRBV3-1 (or the pseudogene TRBV3-2) to TRBJ2-7, with 7 nucleotides matching TRBD1. Germline lookup yields CDR1 LGHDT and CDR2 YNNKEL (reference sequence). The CDR3 sequence is 14 residues long. V lost 4 bases to trimming and J lost 5 bases; unmatched junction nucleotides: 8. The DNA for the CDR3 is TGTGCCAGCAGCCCGACAGGGAGATATGACGAGCAGTACTTC. Translating gives CASSPTGRYDEQYF.

Only a few counts were recorded for this clone. This chain links TRBV3-1 (or the pseudogene TRBV3-2) with TRBJ2-5, with a possible D match to TRBD2 (6 bases). Deletions cut 4 bases from V and 12 bases from J, with 12 bases between. This CDR3 is built from 11 residues. CDR1 LGHDT and CDR2 YNNKEL come from the germline V gene (reference sequence). DNA of the CDR3: TGTGCCAGCAGCCTAGGGAGGTCGAAGTACTTC. It translates to CASSLGRSKYF.

The DNA of the CDR3 is TGTGCCAGCTTTACTAGCGGGAGGGGAGGTAATGAGCAGTTCTTC. Residues: CASFTSGRGGNEQFF. The rearrangement links TRBV6-5 to TRBJ2-1; TRBD2 agrees at 13 bases. Germline lookup yields CDR1 MNHEY and CDR2 SVGAGI. The CDR3 is made up of 15 amino acids. V lost 8 bases, J lost 7 bases, and 8 bases stayed unmatched.

This clone counts as medium-sized. The CDR3 loop is CASSPTGGHSYPYGYTF. In DNA, the CDR3 is TGTGCCAGCAGTCCCACAGGGGGCCATTCCTACCCTTATGGCTACACCTTC. This chain joins TRBV6-6 and TRBJ1-2; 9 bases agree with TRBD1. CDR1 is MNHNY, CDR2 SVGAGI, per germline (reference sequence). V lost 5 bases and J lost 5; bases outside the gene matches: 15. The CDR3 extends over 17 amino acids.

The chain carries TRBV5-1 and TRBJ2-5; TRBD1 aligns across 7 bases. J was trimmed by 2 bases and V by 4 bases; bases with no gene match: 5. This CDR3 is built from 14 residues. Germline V gives CDR1 SGHRS, CDR2 YFSETQ. The CDR3, as DNA: TGCGCCAGCAGCGATTTGGGACAGCAAGAGACCCAGTACTTC. It encodes CASSDLGQQETQYF.

This chain links TRBV30 with TRBJ2-1; D is possibly TRBD2 (5 bases). The ends were cut back, 0 bases at V and 8 bases at J, with 11 bases in the middle. The germline CDR1 and CDR2 sequences are GTSNPN and SVGIG (reference sequence). This CDR3 is built from 13 residues. The CDR3 here is CAWSVGLRDEQFF. Written as DNA, the CDR3 is TGTGCCTGGAGTGTCGGACTTAGGGATGAGCAGTTCTTC.

The gene calls are TRBV29-1 and TRBJ2-2, with 8 bases fitting TRBD2. The CDR3 is made up of 11 amino acids. J gave up 8 bases and V 6 bases, and 2 bases lay outside the gene matches. Germline V CDR1 and CDR2: SQVTM, ANQGSEA. Here the CDR3 reads CSVAGAGELFF. For the CDR3, the DNA is TGCAGCGTAGCGGGAGCTGGGGAGCTGTTTTTT.

The chain has TRBV2 and TRBJ2-7, with a weak D call TRBD1 (5 bases). The germline V and J ends were trimmed by 1 base and 2 bases, with 12 bases remaining between them. Germline assignment: CDR1 SNHLY and CDR2 FYNNEI. The CDR3 totals 15 residues. The CDR3 sequence is CASSEGPGQTYEQYF. DNA of the CDR3: TGTGCCAGCAGTGAAGGACCAGGGCAGACCTACGAGCAGTACTTC.

The rearrangement links TRBV19 to TRBJ2-5; no clear D. Trimming left V 5 bases short and J 2 bases short, with 9 bases between. This CDR3 contains 13 residues. Germline values: CDR1 LNHDA, CDR2 SQIVND (reference sequence). As DNA, the CDR3 is TGTGCCAGTAGTCGGCAGCGTCAAGAGACCCAGTACTTC. It specifies CASSRQRQETQYF.